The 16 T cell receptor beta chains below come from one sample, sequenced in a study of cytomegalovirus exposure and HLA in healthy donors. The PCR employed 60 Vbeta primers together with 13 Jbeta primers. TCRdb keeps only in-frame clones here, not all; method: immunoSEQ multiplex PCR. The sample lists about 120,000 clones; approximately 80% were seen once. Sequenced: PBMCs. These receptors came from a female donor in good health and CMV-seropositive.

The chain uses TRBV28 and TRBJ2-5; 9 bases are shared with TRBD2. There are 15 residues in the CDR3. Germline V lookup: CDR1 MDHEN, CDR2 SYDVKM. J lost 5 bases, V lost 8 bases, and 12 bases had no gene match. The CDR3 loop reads CASSGPSGVVETQYF. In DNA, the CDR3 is TGTGCCAGCTCCGGGCCTAGCGGGGTTGTGGAGACCCAGTACTTC. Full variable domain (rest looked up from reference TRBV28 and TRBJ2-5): DVKVTQSSRYLVKRTGEKVFLECVQDMDHENMFWYRQDPGLGLRLIYFSYDVKMKEKGDIPEGYSVSREKKERFSLILESASTNQTSMYLCASSGPSGVVETQYFGPGTRLLVL.

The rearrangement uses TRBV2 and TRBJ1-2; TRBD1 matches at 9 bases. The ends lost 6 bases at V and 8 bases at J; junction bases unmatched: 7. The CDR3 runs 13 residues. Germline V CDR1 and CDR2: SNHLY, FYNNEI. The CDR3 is CASRDTGGLGYTF. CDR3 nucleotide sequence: TGTGCCAGCAGAGATACAGGGGGCCTGGGCTACACCTTC.

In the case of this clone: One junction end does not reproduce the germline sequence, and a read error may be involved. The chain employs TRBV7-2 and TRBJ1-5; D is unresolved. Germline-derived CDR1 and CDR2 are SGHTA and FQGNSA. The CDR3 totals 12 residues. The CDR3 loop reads CASSLINRPQHF. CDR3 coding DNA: TGTGCCAGCAGCTTAATTAATCGGCCCCAGCATTTT.

CDR3 loop: CASSLGDREANYGYTF. CDR3 in DNA: TGTGCCAGCAGCTTGGGGGACAGGGAGGCTAACTATGGCTACACCTTC. V and J are TRBV5-4 and TRBJ1-2, with 9 bases identical to TRBD1. CDR1 SGHNT and CDR2 YYREEE come from the germline V gene (reference sequence). The CDR3 contains 16 residues. V lost 0 bases and J lost 0; bases outside the gene matches: 3.

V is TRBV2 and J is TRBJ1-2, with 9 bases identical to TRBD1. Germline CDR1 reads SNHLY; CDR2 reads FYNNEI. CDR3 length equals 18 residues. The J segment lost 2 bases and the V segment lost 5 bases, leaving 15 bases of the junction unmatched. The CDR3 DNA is TGTGCCAGCAGTTGGGGGGGGACAGGGCGCTCCTTGAACTATGGCTACACCTTC. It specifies CASSWGGTGRSLNYGYTF.

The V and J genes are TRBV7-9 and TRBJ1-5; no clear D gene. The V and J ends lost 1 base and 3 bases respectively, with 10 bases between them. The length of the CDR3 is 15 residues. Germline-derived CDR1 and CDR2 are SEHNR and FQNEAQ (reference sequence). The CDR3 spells CASSLVGGVNQPQHF. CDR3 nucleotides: TGTGCCAGCAGCTTAGTCGGCGGAGTCAATCAGCCCCAGCATTTT.

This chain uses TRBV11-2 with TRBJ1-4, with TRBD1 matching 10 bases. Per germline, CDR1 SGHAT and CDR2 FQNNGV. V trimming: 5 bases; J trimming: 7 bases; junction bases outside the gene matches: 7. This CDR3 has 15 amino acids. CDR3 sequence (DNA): TGTGCCAGCAGCCCGAGGACAGGGGGTGGTGAAAAACTGTTTTTT. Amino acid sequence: CASSPRTGGGEKLFF.

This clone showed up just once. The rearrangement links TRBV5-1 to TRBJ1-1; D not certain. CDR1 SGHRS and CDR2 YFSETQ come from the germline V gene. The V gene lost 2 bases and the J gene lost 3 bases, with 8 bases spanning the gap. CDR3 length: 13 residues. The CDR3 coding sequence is TGCGCCAGCAGCTTCCGAGAATACACTGAAGCTTTCTTT. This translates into CASSFREYTEAFF.

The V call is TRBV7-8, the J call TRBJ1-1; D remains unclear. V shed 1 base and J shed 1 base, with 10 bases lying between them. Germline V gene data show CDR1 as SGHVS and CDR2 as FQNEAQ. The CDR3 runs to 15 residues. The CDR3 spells CASSLGGTGNTEAFF. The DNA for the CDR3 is TGTGCCAGCAGCTTAGGCGGTACGGGGAACACTGAAGCTTTCTTT.

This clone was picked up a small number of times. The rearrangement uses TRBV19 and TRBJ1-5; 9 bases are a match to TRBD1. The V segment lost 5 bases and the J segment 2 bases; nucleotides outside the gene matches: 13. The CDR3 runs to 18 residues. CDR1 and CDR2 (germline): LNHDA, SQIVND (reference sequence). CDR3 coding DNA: TGTGCCAGTAGTTTGGGGACAGGGACTAAATTGGGCAATCAGCCCCAGCATTTT. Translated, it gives CASSLGTGTKLGNQPQHF.

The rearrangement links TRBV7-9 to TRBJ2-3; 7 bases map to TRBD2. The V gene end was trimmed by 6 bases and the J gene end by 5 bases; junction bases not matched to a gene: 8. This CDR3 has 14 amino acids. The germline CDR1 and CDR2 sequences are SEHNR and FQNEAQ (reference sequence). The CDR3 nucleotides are TGTGCCAGCAGGGGAGCGGGACGAGGAGATACGCAGTATTTT. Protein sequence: CASRGAGRGDTQYF.

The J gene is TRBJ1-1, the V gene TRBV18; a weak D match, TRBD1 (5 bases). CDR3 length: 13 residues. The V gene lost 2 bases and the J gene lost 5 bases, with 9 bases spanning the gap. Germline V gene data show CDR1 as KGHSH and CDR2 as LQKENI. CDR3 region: CASSPVGGTEAFF. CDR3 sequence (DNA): TGTGCCAGCTCACCAGTCGGGGGTACTGAAGCTTTCTTT.

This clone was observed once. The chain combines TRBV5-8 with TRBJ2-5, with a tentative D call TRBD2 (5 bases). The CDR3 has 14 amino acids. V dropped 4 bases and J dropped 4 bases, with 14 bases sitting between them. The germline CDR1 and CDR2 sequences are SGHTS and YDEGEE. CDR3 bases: TGTGCCAGCAGCATGGGAGCTTCTAGAGAGACCCAGTACTTC. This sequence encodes CASSMGASRETQYF.

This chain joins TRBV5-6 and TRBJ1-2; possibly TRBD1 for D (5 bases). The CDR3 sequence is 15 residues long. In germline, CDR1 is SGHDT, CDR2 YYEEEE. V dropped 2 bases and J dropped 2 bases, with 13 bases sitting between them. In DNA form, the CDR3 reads TGTGCCAGCAGCTTTGGGCAGGGAGGAAACTATGGCTACACCTTC. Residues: CASSFGQGGNYGYTF.

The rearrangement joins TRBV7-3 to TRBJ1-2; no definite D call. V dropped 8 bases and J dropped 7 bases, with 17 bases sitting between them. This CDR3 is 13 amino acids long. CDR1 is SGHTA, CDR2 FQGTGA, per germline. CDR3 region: CASGDGGYSGYTF. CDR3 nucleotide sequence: TGTGCCAGCGGCGACGGAGGGTACTCTGGCTACACCTTC.

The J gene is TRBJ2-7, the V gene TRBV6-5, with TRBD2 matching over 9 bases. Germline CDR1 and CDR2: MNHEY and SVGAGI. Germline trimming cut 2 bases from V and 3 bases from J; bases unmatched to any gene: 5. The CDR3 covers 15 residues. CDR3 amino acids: CASSYRRGGHYEQYF. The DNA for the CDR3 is TGTGCCAGCAGTTACCGGCGGGGGGGCCACTACGAGCAGTACTTC.